A single T cell receptor beta chain is shown here with its context. This clone has a handful of counts. Its antigen target is currently unknown. Base qualities are not provided; no much larger clone lies one nucleotide away. Libraries were built with PCR. Sequenced on an Illumina HiSeq 4000. High-throughput sequencing was used to profile the TCR beta-chain CDR3 region of every patient. In the paper's pipeline: CDR3 differences across clinicopathological groups were used to build a classifier for discriminating distant-metastatic papillary thyroid cancer patients. Repertoire diversity was assessed with the Shannon index, and tumor-blood repertoire similarity with the Morisita-Horn index. The public reads were run again by TCRdb, first through fastp at Q25 and then through MiXCR, and only productive beta chains were kept. The V and J calls were not made by the authors but by TCRdb's processing. For this sample the table gives about 9,300 clones, of which approximately 28% were detected only once. Of the sample, 21% falls within the top ten clones.

The germline V gene encodes CDR1 SNHLY and CDR2 FYNNEI. The junction carries 7 bases between V and J, which are trimmed by 5 bases and 5 bases respectively. The CDR3 covers 11 residues, taking in both the cysteine and the phenylalanine. Kept here is only the CDR3 DNA, which spans 33 bases and is read in frame from base 1. The sample belongs to a study of metastatic and nonmetastatic thyroid tumors (dated by TCRdb to the early 2020s). For context, the study as a whole: For patients with malignant and with benign thyroid disease, the researchers compared repertoires between peripheral blood samples and tumor or nodule tissue samples. What the research found in general, with its limitations: In both blood and tumor samples, malignant tumors were reported to have significantly higher TCR beta diversity than benign nodules.

No treatment had been received by any patient before thyroid surgery. The study retrospectively analysed patient clinical samples collected from the early 2010s to the late 2010s using T-cell receptor beta sequencing. This clonotype was sampled from a female donor with papillary thyroid cancer or a benign thyroid nodule (not recorded which). Some clones in this sample may be carry-over from other donors' samples. What was sequenced was tumor tissue. This sequence uses TRBV2 and TRBJ2-7; the D segment cannot be called with confidence. The CDR3 region reads CASSHVDEQYF. The bases are TGTGCCAGCAGTCACGTTGACGAGCAGTACTTC. The CDR3, completed at both ends by the reference TRBV2 and TRBJ2-7 genes, gives the full variable domain EPEVTQTPSHQVTQMGQEVILRCVPISNHLYFYWYRQILGQKVEFLVSFYNNEISEKSEIFDDQFSVERPDGSNFTLKIRSTKLEDSAMYFCASSHVDEQYFGPGTRLTVT.